This T cell receptor beta chain was identified during a study of PD-1 blockade in mismatch repair-deficient tumors. In the study overall: All were previously treated, progressing patients with approximately 11 mismatch repair-deficient cancer types.

Mismatch repair deficiency was confirmed in all patients, by PCR or immunohistochemistry. V was shortened by 0 bases and J by 0 bases, with 13 bases between the two germline ends. The CDR3 consists of 17 residues. Germline V gene data show CDR1 as SGHVS and CDR2 as FNYEAQ. Produced via immunoSEQ multiplex PCR; TCRdb's table is partial and in-frame only. This table holds 40,000 or so clones, roughly 83% found once. Study results and limitations: After pembrolizumab, tumor-resident clones rose rapidly, then generally contracted before radiologic responses.

On this clone itself: Its target is not known.

This receptor was identified in an adult with mismatch repair-deficient cancer. The chain joins TRBV7-6 to TRBJ2-3, with D possibly TRBD2 on 6 matching bases. The sample consisted of PBMCs, taken roughly 40 weeks after starting pembrolizumab. The CDR3 region has the DNA TGTGCCAGCAGCTTAGCGCTGGCGGGATCTAGCACAGATACGCAGTATTTT. It translates to CASSLALAGSSTDTQYF. Full variable domain (outside the CDR3, taken from reference TRBV7-6 and TRBJ2-3): GAGVSQSPRYKVTKRGQDVALRCDPISGHVSLYWYRQALGQGPEFLTYFNYEAQQDKSGLPNDRFSAERPEGSISTLTIQRTEQRDSAMYRCASSLALAGSSTDTQYFGPGTRLTVL.